Listed here is a single T cell receptor (beta chain). The sample holds a few counts of this clonotype. Its antigen is still unknown. Nothing much larger sits one base from this clone, and base qualities are not available. This record belongs to a study of regulatory T cells in long-lasting Graves disease (dated by TCRdb to the early 2020s). About the study as a whole: Antithyroid drugs had been taken for less than 3 months by newly diagnosed Graves' disease patients. Peripheral blood TCR sequencing and RNA sequencing compared persistent Graves' disease patients with newly diagnosed Graves' disease patients. The study took place in China and was registered as a clinical trial. A total of around 35 samples underwent TCR sequencing, from about 13 patients with persistent Graves' disease and some 20 patients with newly diagnosed Graves' disease. The paper as a whole reports these results and caveats: Peripheral blood alone was examined, since thyroid tissue, which constituted the primary lesion, could not be accessed. Persistent patients shared more public clonotypes among themselves (more than 2,500) than newly diagnosed patients did (more than 850). Compared with newly diagnosed patients, patients with persistent Graves' disease had lower TCR Shannon entropy and fewer highly expanded clones, which suggests clonal expansion. Sequencing and analysis were restricted to the TCR beta chain. TRBV28, TRBJ1-2 and TRBJ2-5 were preferentially used in persistent disease, while TRBV20-1 and TRBJ2-1 were favored in newly diagnosed disease. The authors acknowledged the small sample size as a limitation that may reduce accuracy.

The method was multiplex PCR. Sequencing was performed on an Illumina HiSeq 4000. TCR beta libraries were built with iRepertoire HTBI primers and Arm-PCR amplification of CDR3 regions. Gel purification was performed on PCR products prior to sequencing. The authors' pipeline ran thus. Across samples, about 64 TRBV and 13 to 15 TRBJ segments were identified and used for gene usage analysis of CDR3 amino acid clonotypes. COPE and FqMerger were used to merge filtered high-quality paired reads into contigs. Contigs were aligned with BLAST to IMGT TRBV, TRBD and TRBJ reference genes, and CDR3 was defined per IMGT. Highly expanded clones were defined as clonotypes with a frequency above 0.1%. Shannon entropy served as the measure of repertoire diversity, while the Gini coefficient captured V-J evenness. A clonotype found in more than one individual was treated as public. The raw public reads went through TCRdb reprocessing: fastp at Q25, MiXCR clone calling, in-frame beta chains kept. Entries are consolidated by CDR3 protein sequence, retaining the most common genes and DNA. TCRdb, not the original authors, processed these V and J calls. The sample table records more than 450,000 distinct CDR3 sequences; 12% of these occur just once. About 8.3% of the sample rests with the top ten.

V is reduced by 4 bases and J by 5 bases, leaving a spacing of 12 bases between them. CDR1 and CDR2 (LGHDT, YNNKEL) derive from the germline V gene (reference sequence). The CDR3 holds 14 amino acids from the cysteine to the phenylalanine. The kept DNA is CDR3 alone, 42 bases in frame from the first base. The time point label here, explained by the study, means: newly diagnosed GD, antithyroid drugs for less than 3 months. For both TCR sequencing and RNA sequencing, RNA was extracted from PBMCs in TRIzol. Graves' disease was diagnosed according to American Thyroid Association guidelines. Recruitment of patients was carried out at an endocrinology department in Xi'an, China. From each patient, around 9 milliliters of peripheral blood was collected into an EDTA anticoagulant tube. Ficoll Paque Plus density gradient separation was used to isolate PBMCs, and no further T cell sorting was performed. An Agilent 2100 Bioanalyzer and agarose gel were used to check RNA quality, and a NanoDrop 2000 was used to measure RNA concentration.

This same sample was also taken into another study, of T cells in Graves' hyperthyroidism and ophthalmopathy. In that second paper, the authors write: Graves' hyperthyroidism was defined as stable when no progression to ophthalmopathy occurred over 18 months of follow-up. Hyperthyroidism patients were aged 18 to 65 years and newly diagnosed, with disease duration of less than 2 months. Patients with uncontrolled infections, other autoimmune diseases, pregnancy or lactation were excluded. Clinical symptoms, serum thyroxine and TRAb, thyroid ultrasound, and orbital computed tomography formed the basis for the diagnoses. The first round of RT-PCR for the TCR CDR3 was performed with the HTBI primer set and the Qiagen OneStep RT-PCR kit. Most expanded thyroid clonotypes (frequency above 0.001) were also detected in blood, a finding suggesting that blood repertoires may reflect thyroid immune responses. A 13 V-J signature model separated ophthalmopathy from stable hyperthyroidism, with approximately 86% sensitivity and just under 84% specificity in cross-validation and 80%/75% in testing. In validation, the model predicted progression to ophthalmopathy with over 65% sensitivity and less than 75% specificity, a median of 6.5 months before onset. To identify TCR V-J signatures that set the groups apart, the researchers used a discovery cohort of 100 patients, made up of approximately 43 with Graves' ophthalmopathy and around 58 with stable Graves' hyperthyroidism. Prospective prediction of ophthalmopathy was tested in an independent validation cohort of under 20 hyperthyroidism patients and some 17 patients who later progressed to ophthalmopathy. The 100 discovery patients were randomly split 7:3 into training and test sets. The study also compared thyroid tissue and blood T-cell repertoires from 5 to 7 Graves' hyperthyroidism patients. Once sampling was done, hyperthyroidism patients were given methimazole at a starting dose of 30 mg daily, whereas ophthalmopathy patients were given high-dose intravenous methylprednisolone. Libraries were constructed in a second round of multiplex PCR, after which size selection and purification were performed. The libraries were sequenced on an Illumina HiSeq2000 using paired-end 100 bp reads. SOAPnuke was used to process the raw data, throwing out any read that contained adapters or uncalled bases, had a mean Phred below 15, or lacked an exact constant-primer or identifier match. High-quality paired reads were merged using COPE v1.2.5, and each unique nucleotide sequence was defined as a clonotype. MiTCR v1.1 was used to align clonotypes to the IMGT TRBV, TRBD and TRBJ reference segments. Only V-J combinations with frequency above 0.0001, covering approximately 99% of repertoires, were analysed. The TCS score was defined as F50 (clonal expansion) divided by E x V (chaos), with BLOSUM62-based TCRdist calculated between CDR3 peptides within each V-J. Welch's t-statistics and random forest reduced fewer than 550 V-J features to 13, which were used in a naive Bayes classifier (R e1071). No statistical method was used to fix the sample size in advance, and group allocation was not hidden from the investigators. The paper describes TCR Vbeta CDR3 sequencing of 130 to 150 peripheral blood samples, made up of roughly 40 ophthalmopathy patients, 70 to 80 hyperthyroidism patients and 17 progressor patients.

The rearranged segments are TRBV3-1 and TRBJ2-4; the D segment could be TRBD1, given 5 matching bases. Sample: peripheral blood mononuclear cells (PBMCs), taken at new diagnosis, from a patient treated with antithyroid drugs. The source is a woman aged 25 to 39 with Graves disease. Donor details come from another sample of the same person, matched by shared clones. Read as DNA, the sequence is TGTGCCAGCAGCCCCGACAGACTCGAAAACATTCAGTACTTC. This sequence encodes CASSPDRLENIQYF.